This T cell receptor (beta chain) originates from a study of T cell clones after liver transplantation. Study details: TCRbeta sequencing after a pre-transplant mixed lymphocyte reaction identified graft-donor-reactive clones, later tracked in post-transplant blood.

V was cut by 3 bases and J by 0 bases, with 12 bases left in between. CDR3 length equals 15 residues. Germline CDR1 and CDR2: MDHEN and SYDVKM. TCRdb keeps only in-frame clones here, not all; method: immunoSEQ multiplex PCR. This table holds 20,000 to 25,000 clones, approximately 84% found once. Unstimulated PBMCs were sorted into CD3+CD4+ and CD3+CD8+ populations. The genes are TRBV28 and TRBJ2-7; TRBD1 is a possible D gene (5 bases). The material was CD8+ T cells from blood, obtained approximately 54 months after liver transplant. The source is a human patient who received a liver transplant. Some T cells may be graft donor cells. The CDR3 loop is CASSFGADSSYEQYF. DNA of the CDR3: TGTGCCAGCAGTTTTGGGGCTGACAGCTCCTACGAGCAGTACTTC.